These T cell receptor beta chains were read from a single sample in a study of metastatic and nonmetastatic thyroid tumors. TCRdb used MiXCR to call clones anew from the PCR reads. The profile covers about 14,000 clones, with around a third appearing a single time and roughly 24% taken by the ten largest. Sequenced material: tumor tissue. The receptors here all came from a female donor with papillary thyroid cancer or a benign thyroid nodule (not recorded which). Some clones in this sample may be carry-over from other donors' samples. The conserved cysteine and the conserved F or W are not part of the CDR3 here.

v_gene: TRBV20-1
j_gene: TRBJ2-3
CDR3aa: SAPTDRNTQY

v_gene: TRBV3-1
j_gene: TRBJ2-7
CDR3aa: ASTQYGAYEQY

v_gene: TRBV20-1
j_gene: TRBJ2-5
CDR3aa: SAQYTQSGTQY

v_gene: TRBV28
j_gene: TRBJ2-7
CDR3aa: ASSLRPGRALSGRSYEQY

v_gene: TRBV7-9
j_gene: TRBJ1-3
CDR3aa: ASSSQRNTIY

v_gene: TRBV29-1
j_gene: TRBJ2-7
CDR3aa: IVEDSLPRGEQY

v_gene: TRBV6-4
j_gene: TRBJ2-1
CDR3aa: ASSETPDPYNEQF

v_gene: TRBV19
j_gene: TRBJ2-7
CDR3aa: ASSSRVVSYEQY

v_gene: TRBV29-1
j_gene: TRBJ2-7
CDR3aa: RGPSYEQY

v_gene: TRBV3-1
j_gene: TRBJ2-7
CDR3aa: ASSPYDSYEQY

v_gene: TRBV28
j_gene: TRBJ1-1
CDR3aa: ASSLWGGQGNTEAF

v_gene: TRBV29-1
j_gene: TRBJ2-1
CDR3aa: SVLEGGNEQF

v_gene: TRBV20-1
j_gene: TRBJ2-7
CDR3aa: SARVLAGNYEQY

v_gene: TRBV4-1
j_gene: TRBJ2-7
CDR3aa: ASSPAIRTDYEQY

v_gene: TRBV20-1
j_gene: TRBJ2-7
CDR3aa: SARDQTVYEQY

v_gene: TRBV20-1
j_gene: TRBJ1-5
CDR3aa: SAAPGPEGQPQH

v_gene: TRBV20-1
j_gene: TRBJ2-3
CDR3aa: SAPPGADTQY

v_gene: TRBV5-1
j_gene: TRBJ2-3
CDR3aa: ASSSTTDTQY

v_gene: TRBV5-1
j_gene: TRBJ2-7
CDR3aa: ASRAGTGEYEQY

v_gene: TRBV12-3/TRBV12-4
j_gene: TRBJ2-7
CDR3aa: ASYGGGNEQY

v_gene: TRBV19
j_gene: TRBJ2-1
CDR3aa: ASSAIAGGSKF

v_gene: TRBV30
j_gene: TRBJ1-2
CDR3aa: AWTGATYGYT

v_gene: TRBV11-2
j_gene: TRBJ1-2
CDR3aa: ASSLRWVQGWYCYT

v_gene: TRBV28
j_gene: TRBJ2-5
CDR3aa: ASSPPGGVGETQY